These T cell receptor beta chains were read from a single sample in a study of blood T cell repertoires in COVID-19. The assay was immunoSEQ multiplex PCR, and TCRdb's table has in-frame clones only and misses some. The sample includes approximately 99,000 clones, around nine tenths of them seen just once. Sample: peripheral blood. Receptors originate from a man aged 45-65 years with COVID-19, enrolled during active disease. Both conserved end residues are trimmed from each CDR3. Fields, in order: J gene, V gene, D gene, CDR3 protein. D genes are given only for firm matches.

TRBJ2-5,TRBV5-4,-,ASSLAGAVGVQETQY
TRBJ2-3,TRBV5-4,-,ASNSMGRGTDTQY
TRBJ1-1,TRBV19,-,ASSTHPGRLGEAF
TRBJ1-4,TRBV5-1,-,ASSLDPGSGEKLF
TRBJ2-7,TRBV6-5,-,ASSRRDSYEQY
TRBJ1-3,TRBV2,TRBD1,ASSAGGSGNTIY
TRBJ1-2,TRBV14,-,ASSQSPRDYYGYT
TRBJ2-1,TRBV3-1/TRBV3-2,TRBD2,ASSHTTSGDNEQF
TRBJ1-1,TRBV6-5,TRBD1,ASSYGQGGTEAF
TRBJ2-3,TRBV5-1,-,ASSLERAVTQY
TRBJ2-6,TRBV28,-,ASFSSGANVLT
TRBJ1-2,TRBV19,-,ASSIRTNLYGYT
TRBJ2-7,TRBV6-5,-,ASSYSRVNEQY
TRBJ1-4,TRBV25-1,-,ASSASYPRVTNEKLF
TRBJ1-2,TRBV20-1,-,SARTGTRYT
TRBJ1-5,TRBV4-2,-,ASSQDPEGQPQH
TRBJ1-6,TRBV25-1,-,ASSERVSADSPLH
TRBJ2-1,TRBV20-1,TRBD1,SASSGTGGAGLQF
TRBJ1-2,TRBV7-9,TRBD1,ASSFQTGNYGYT
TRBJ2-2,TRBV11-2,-,ASSWRRDVTGELF
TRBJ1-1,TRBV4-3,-,ASSQEWATEAF
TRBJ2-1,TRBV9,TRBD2,ASSALAGGLGEQF
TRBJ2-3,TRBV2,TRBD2,ASTRGLAGTDTQY
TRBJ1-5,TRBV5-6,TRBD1,ASSLPGTGVLNQPQH
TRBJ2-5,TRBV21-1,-,ASSKLSSEETQY
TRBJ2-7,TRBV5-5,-,ASSLVAVSYEQY
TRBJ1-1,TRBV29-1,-,SAQDRRNTEAF
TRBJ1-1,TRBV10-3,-,AISVREGTEAF
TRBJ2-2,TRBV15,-,ATSRDLGTGELF
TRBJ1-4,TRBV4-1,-,ASSQVGTATNEKLF
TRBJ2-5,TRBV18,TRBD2,ASSPSRSGGKETQY
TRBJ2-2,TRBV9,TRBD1,ASSVAEQGASGTGELF
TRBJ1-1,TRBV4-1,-,ASSPRGGTEAF
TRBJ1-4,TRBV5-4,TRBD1,ASSIGQGSNEKLF
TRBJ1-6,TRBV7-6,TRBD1,ASSRGQGQSPLH
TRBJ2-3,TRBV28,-,ASGDPPY
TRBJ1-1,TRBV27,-,ASSRDRNTEAF
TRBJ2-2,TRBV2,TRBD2,ASRSGTTTGELF
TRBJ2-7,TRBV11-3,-,ASSLEGSEPSYEQY
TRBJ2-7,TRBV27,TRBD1,ASSPQGFSGEQY
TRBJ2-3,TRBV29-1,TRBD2,STSLAGGLDTQY
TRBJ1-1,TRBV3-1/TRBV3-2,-,ASSQQGIAEAF
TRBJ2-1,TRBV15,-,ATSRDAGMGNEQF
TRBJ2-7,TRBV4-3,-,ASSQDPGSSYEQY
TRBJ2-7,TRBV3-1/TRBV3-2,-,ASSQAMRQRKDYEQY
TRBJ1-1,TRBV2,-,ASSPGDTEAF
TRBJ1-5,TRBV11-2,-,ASSSASRSAPQH
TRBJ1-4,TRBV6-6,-,ASSRTTNEKLF
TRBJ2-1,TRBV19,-,ASKGWQGINEQF
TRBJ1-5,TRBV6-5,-,ASSYSRDSNQPQH
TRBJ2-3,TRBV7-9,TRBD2,ASSLGLQRGGDTQY
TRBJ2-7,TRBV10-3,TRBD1,AISQTGQGEVFEQY
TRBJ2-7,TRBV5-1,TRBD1,ASSYGQGVYEQY
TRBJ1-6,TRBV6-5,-,ASTWTANSPLH